This T cell receptor (beta chain) stems from a study of T-cell memory formation after mild COVID-19. Study-level findings and limits: Researchers found some responding clones in pre-infection memory, a sign that cross-reactive memory joined.

Amplification by 5'RACE using constant-segment primers produced TCR alpha and TCR beta cDNA libraries that carried sample barcodes and UMIs. A single record per CDR3 protein comes from TCRdb applying MiXCR to the 5' RACE reads. The profile shows roughly 620,000 distinct CDR3 sequences, approximately 19% of them singletons. The V gene lost 4 bases and the J gene lost 5 bases, with 19 bases spanning the gap. The CDR3 is 16 residues long. In germline, CDR1 is KGHDR, CDR2 SFDVKD. This clonotype appeared a few times. Antigen unknown. The chain has TRBV24-1 and TRBJ1-1; D is perhaps TRBD1 (6 bases). The sample was PBMCs or a T cell subset sorted from them (not recorded which). This receptor was identified in an adult woman who had mild COVID-19 (a few samples of this study predate the infection). Cell type and time point are not known. The CDR3 nucleotides are TGTGCCACCAGTGACTCACGACAGGATCTAAAGACTGAAGCTTTCTTT. Its protein product is CATSDSRQDLKTEAFF.